Listed here are 14 T cell receptor beta chains from one sample, sequenced in a study of blood T cell repertoires in COVID-19. Sequencing was performed with immunoSEQ multiplex PCR; in TCRdb, only in-frame clones are kept and a portion is missing. Of over 60,000 clones in the sample, 60% to 80% are singletons; the top ten hold approximately 21%. Sequencing used peripheral blood. The receptor set was obtained from a man at least 80 years old with active or convalescent COVID-19.

The chain links TRBV11-3 to TRBJ2-1, with TRBD2 matching over 7 bases. The germline gives CDR1 SGHNT, CDR2 YENEEA. CDR3 length: 18 amino acids. J lost 4 bases, V lost 0 bases, and 12 bases had no gene match. CDR3 protein: CASSLDTGTTKEYNEQFF. The CDR3 DNA reads as TGTGCCAGCAGCTTAGATACCGGGACTACCAAGGAGTACAATGAGCAGTTCTTC.

The V call is TRBV4-1, the J call TRBJ2-1; 9 nucleotides line up with TRBD2. The V gene end was trimmed by 8 bases and the J gene end by 2 bases; junction bases not matched to a gene: 7. Germline CDR1 is MGHRA and CDR2 is YSYEKL. CDR3 length: 15 amino acids. The CDR3 DNA sequence: TGCGCCAGCCTCCCAGCGGGGGGCGCCTACAATGAGCAGTTCTTC. Its protein product is CASLPAGGAYNEQFF.

The chain combines TRBV2 with TRBJ1-2; 9 bases align to TRBD1. The CDR3 sequence is 17 residues long. J was trimmed by 7 bases and V by 8 bases; bases with no gene match: 20. Germline V lookup: CDR1 SNHLY, CDR2 FYNNEI. CDR3 in amino acids: CASHLRDRVSSRSGYTF. CDR3 nucleotides: TGTGCCAGCCACCTTCGGGACAGGGTGTCTTCGCGTTCTGGCTACACCTTC.

The rearrangement uses TRBV5-1 and TRBJ2-5; weak D call: TRBD1 (5 bases). The CDR3 runs 13 residues. Germline-derived CDR1 and CDR2 are SGHRS and YFSETQ. The ends were cut back, 2 bases at V and 10 bases at J, with 15 bases in the middle. As DNA, the CDR3 is TGCGCCAGCAGCTTCACCGGACAAGATGGCCAGTACTTC. Translating gives CASSFTGQDGQYF.

The chain is built from TRBV12-5 and TRBJ1-5; D unclear. This CDR3 has 14 amino acids. The V and J ends lost 5 bases and 5 bases respectively, with 13 bases between them. CDR1 is LGHNT and CDR2 is FRNRAP in the germline V gene. CDR3 sequence: CASGRLGRDQPQHF. CDR3 in DNA: TGTGCTAGTGGTAGACTTGGCCGGGATCAGCCCCAGCATTTT.

The V and J genes are TRBV4-3 and TRBJ2-2, with TRBD1 as a possible D gene (5 bases). Trimming shortened V by 1 base and J by 2 bases, and 11 bases separated the two germline ends. The CDR3 sequence is 16 residues long. CDR1 LGHNA and CDR2 YSLEER come from the germline V gene. CDR3 in DNA: TGCGCCAGCAGCCAAGTAGTAGGGGATAACACCGGGGAGCTGTTTTTT. Its translation: CASSQVVGDNTGELFF.

Here the CDR3 reads CSASPSGGFQETQYF. CDR3 DNA: TGCAGTGCTAGTCCCAGCGGGGGTTTCCAAGAGACCCAGTACTTC. The chain carries TRBV20-1 and TRBJ2-5, with 8 positions matching TRBD2. This CDR3 is 15 amino acids long. The germline V gene encodes CDR1 DFQATT and CDR2 SNEGSKA (reference sequence). Losses at the gene ends were 3 bases for V and 1 base for J; bases not matched to a gene: 7.

The gene calls are TRBV4-1 and TRBJ2-2; 9 bases map to TRBD1. Germline-derived CDR1 and CDR2 are MGHRA and YSYEKL. Trimming cost V 4 bases and J 8 bases; bases outside gene matches: 17. CDR3 length equals 18 residues. The CDR3 nucleotides are TGCGCCAGCAGCCTTTACTTAAGTGGGACAGGGAGTTCTGGGGAGCTGTTTTTT. Translation gives CASSLYLSGTGSSGELFF.

The chain is built from TRBV12-5 and TRBJ1-4; no clear D gene. The germline V gene encodes CDR1 LGHNT and CDR2 FRNRAP. The CDR3 sequence is 13 residues long. V lost 6 bases to trimming and J lost 0 bases, with 5 bases between them. CDR3 residues: CASGQSTNEKLFF. CDR3 DNA sequence: TGTGCTAGTGGACAGTCAACTAATGAAAAACTGTTTTTT.

J is TRBJ2-5 and V is TRBV19, with 9 bases aligning to TRBD2. From germline, CDR1 is LNHDA and CDR2 SQIVND (reference sequence). Losses at the gene ends were 4 bases for V and 2 bases for J; bases not matched to a gene: 5. The CDR3 runs to 15 residues. The CDR3 sequence: CASSTGTSRQETQYF. The CDR3 coding sequence is TGTGCCAGTAGTACCGGGACTAGCAGACAAGAGACCCAGTACTTC. Filled out from reference TRBV19 and TRBJ2-5, the complete variable domain reads DGGITQSPKYLFRKEGQNVTLSCEQNLNHDAMYWYRQDPGQGLRLIYYSQIVNDFQKGDIAEGYSVSREKKESFPLTVTSAQKNPTAFYLCASSTGTSRQETQYFGPGTRLLVL.

This sequence joins TRBV7-9 and TRBJ2-7; TRBD2 matches 10 bases. This CDR3 is 13 amino acids long. Looked up from germline, CDR1 is SEHNR and CDR2 is FQNEAQ (reference sequence). After removal of 8 bases from V and 7 bases from J, the junction contained 8 bases not matched to a gene. The chain's CDR3 is CASESGGAREQYF. CDR3 nucleotide sequence: TGTGCCAGCGAAAGCGGGGGGGCGCGAGAGCAGTACTTC. Full variable domain (missing parts from reference TRBV7-9 and TRBJ2-7): DTGVSQNPRHKITKRGQNVTFRCDPISEHNRLYWYRQTLGQGPEFLTYFQNEAQLEKSRLLSDRFSAERPKGSFSTLEIQRTEQGDSAMYLCASESGGAREQYFGPGTRLTVT.

The chain joins TRBV7-9 to TRBJ2-2, with 11 bases aligning to TRBD2. V lost 4 bases, J lost 3 bases, and 10 bases stayed unmatched. Germline values: CDR1 SEHNR, CDR2 FQNEAQ (reference sequence). The CDR3 runs to 18 residues. CDR3 sequence reads: CASSSTRLAGLHTGELFF. The CDR3 nucleotides are TGTGCCAGCAGCTCAACTAGACTAGCGGGGCTCCACACCGGGGAGCTGTTTTTT. Supplemented by reference TRBV7-9 and TRBJ2-2, the full variable domain reads DTGVSQNPRHKITKRGQNVTFRCDPISEHNRLYWYRQTLGQGPEFLTYFQNEAQLEKSRLLSDRFSAERPKGSFSTLEIQRTEQGDSAMYLCASSSTRLAGLHTGELFFGEGSRLTVL.

The chain has TRBV4-3 and TRBJ2-7; TRBD2 matches at 7 bases. The CDR3 runs 14 residues. Germline lookup yields CDR1 LGHNA and CDR2 YSLEER. Trimming removed 3 bases from V and 3 bases from J; junction bases left unmatched: 5. CDR3 nucleotides: TGCGCCAGCAGCCACCAGCGGGATGGCTACGAGCAGTACTTC. This gives the protein CASSHQRDGYEQYF.

The J gene is TRBJ2-6, the V gene TRBV6-2 or TRBV6-3, with 11 bases aligning to TRBD1. V lost 4 bases, J lost 0 bases, and 5 bases stayed unmatched. CDR1 and CDR2 from the germline V gene are MNHEY and SVGEGT. The CDR3 has 18 residues. The chain's CDR3 is CASSFRTGGVSGANVLTF. Written as DNA, the CDR3 is TGTGCCAGCAGTTTCCGGACAGGGGGCGTCTCTGGGGCCAACGTCCTGACTTTC.